The 29 T cell receptor beta chains below all came from one sample that was sequenced in a study of blood T cell repertoires in COVID-19. Only in-frame clones appear in the TCRdb table, and some are missing; sequencing was by immunoSEQ multiplex PCR. The top ten clones hold just under 9.5% of a sample with about 280,000 clones, 70% to 90% of them seen once. The sample taken for sequencing was peripheral blood. Source of these receptors: a man between 18 and 35 years old with active or convalescent COVID-19.

Note on this clone: Relative to the germline gene, one junction end is altered; a read error may explain this. The gene calls are TRBV7-9 and TRBJ2-2; unclear D gene. Per germline, CDR1 SEHNR and CDR2 FQNEAQ (reference sequence). The CDR3 length is 13 residues. The CDR3 DNA reads TGTGCCAGCAGCCCGTTGAACATCGGGGAGCTGTTTTTT. It codes for CASSPLNIGELFF.

The table lists this clone with many counts. The rearrangement uses TRBV19 and TRBJ1-2, with TRBD1 identical over 8 bases. The length of the CDR3 is 14 residues. The germline CDR1 and CDR2 sequences are LNHDA and SQIVND (reference sequence). The junction had 7 bases not matched to a gene; V was cut back by 6 bases and J by 4 bases. Here the CDR3 reads CASRTGQGTYGYTF. The CDR3 DNA reads TGTGCCAGTAGAACCGGACAGGGTACCTATGGCTACACCTTC.

The CDR3 DNA follows: TGTGCCAGCAGAGCGGAGGGAGATCGTAGCGAAAAACTGTTTTTT. It yields the protein CASRAEGDRSEKLFF. The chain is built from TRBV6-5 and TRBJ1-4, with D uncertain. Germline lookup yields CDR1 MNHEY and CDR2 SVGAGI. The CDR3 covers 15 residues. Trimming cost V 6 bases and J 8 bases, with 19 bases left between them.

The chain uses TRBV6-2 or TRBV6-3 and TRBJ2-1, with 10 bases that match TRBD1. After removal of 0 bases from V and 2 bases from J, the junction contained 4 bases not matched to a gene. The CDR3 is made up of 17 amino acids. Germline V CDR1 and CDR2: MNHEY, SVGEGT. The CDR3, as DNA: TGTGCCAGCAGTTACTCGCCGGGACAGGGGACCTACAATGAGCAGTTCTTC. Amino acid sequence: CASSYSPGQGTYNEQFF.

The V call is TRBV9, the J call TRBJ2-2, with D hard to call. CDR3 length: 12 residues. Germline V gene lookup returns CDR1 SGDLS and CDR2 YYNGEE. V was clipped by 4 bases and J by 3 bases, with 4 bases between them. The CDR3 DNA reads as TGTGCCAGCAGCAGAGACACCGGGGAGCTGTTTTTT. This encodes CASSRDTGELFF.

The chain has TRBV10-3 and TRBJ1-6, with TRBD1 matching over 7 bases. The trim removed 3 bases at V and 9 bases at J, leaving 11 bases unmatched. The CDR3 loop spans 16 amino acids. Germline CDR1 reads ENHRY; CDR2 reads SYGVKD. In DNA form, the CDR3 reads TGTGCCATCAGTGACACCACTACAGGGGTGGGTTCACCCCTCCACTTT. Protein: CAISDTTTGVGSPLHF.

The rearrangement joins TRBV2 to TRBJ1-1; D uncertain. In germline, CDR1 is SNHLY, CDR2 FYNNEI. This CDR3 has 11 amino acids. The V gene lost 5 bases and the J gene lost 11 bases, with 12 bases spanning the gap. The CDR3 DNA reads as TGTGCCAGCAGTCCAACAGACGTGGCTTTCTTT. Encoded protein: CASSPTDVAFF.

V is TRBV3-1 (or the pseudogene TRBV3-2) and J is TRBJ1-2, with D maybe TRBD1 (5 bases). CDR1 LGHDT and CDR2 YNNKEL come from the germline V gene (reference sequence). The CDR3 runs 14 residues. Trimming removed 3 bases from V and 7 bases from J, with 15 bases in between. The CDR3: CASSHGPGGSGYTF. The CDR3 bases are TGTGCCAGCAGCCATGGGCCGGGGGGTTCTGGCTACACCTTC.

V and J are TRBV16 and TRBJ1-2; D remains unclear. Germline values: CDR1 KGHSY, CDR2 FQNENV. The CDR3 loop spans 18 amino acids. Trimming cost V 4 bases and J 2 bases, with 23 bases left between them. CDR3: CASSPSLWGSRGNYGYTF. The CDR3 region has the DNA TGTGCCAGCAGCCCCTCGCTTTGGGGTTCCCGAGGGAACTATGGCTACACCTTC.

V is TRBV25-1 and J is TRBJ2-1; no firm D call. Germline V lookup: CDR1 MGHDK, CDR2 SYGVNS. CDR3 length: 15 amino acids. The DNA for the CDR3 is TGTGCAACCGGAGACGTCTCTCGTATGGACAATGAGCAGTTCTTC. Translating it yields CATGDVSRMDNEQFF.

The chain couples TRBV9 to TRBJ2-1; TRBD1 matches 11 bases. This CDR3 comprises 19 residues. Trimming at V came to 4 bases and at J to 3 bases, leaving 15 bases not matched to a gene. Per the germline V gene, CDR1 is SGDLS and CDR2 is YYNGEE. Here the CDR3 reads CASSTPGTGGRAGYNEQFF. CDR3 nucleotides: TGTGCCAGCAGCACCCCCGGGACAGGGGGTCGGGCTGGCTACAATGAGCAGTTCTTC. The whole variable domain, remainder taken from reference TRBV9 and TRBJ2-1, is DSGVTQTPKHLITATGQRVTLRCSPRSGDLSVYWYQQSLDQGLQFLIQYYNGEERAKGNILERFSAQQFPDLHSELNLSSLELGDSALYFCASSTPGTGGRAGYNEQFFGPGTRLTVL.

V usage is TRBV7-6 and J usage is TRBJ2-1; 10 positions agree with TRBD2. This CDR3 comprises 16 residues. Germline CDR1 reads SGHVS; CDR2 reads FNYEAQ. The V gene end was trimmed by 5 bases and the J gene end by 8 bases; junction bases not matched to a gene: 12. The chain's CDR3 is CASSPAGGRSHYEQFF. In DNA, the CDR3 is TGTGCCAGCAGCCCAGCGGGGGGGCGGTCCCATTATGAGCAGTTCTTC.

The chain has TRBV4-1 and TRBJ2-1; the match to TRBD2 covers 9 bases. The V segment lost 0 bases and the J segment 2 bases; nucleotides outside the gene matches: 5. The CDR3 sequence is 17 residues long. Germline V lookup: CDR1 MGHRA, CDR2 YSYEKL. The CDR3 loop reads CASSQDPGGGAYNEQFF. The CDR3 bases are TGCGCCAGCAGCCAAGATCCCGGCGGGGGGGCCTACAATGAGCAGTTCTTC.

This clone was detected once. As DNA, the CDR3 is TGTGCCAGCAGCGCGGCGAGCCCAGACAATGAGCAGTTCTTC. It is translated as CASSAASPDNEQFF. The chain joins TRBV6-5 to TRBJ2-1; D is undetermined. Germline CDR1 is MNHEY and CDR2 is SVGAGI. This CDR3 has 14 residues. V lost 6 bases to trimming and J lost 5 bases, with 14 bases between them.

A word on this clone: This CDR3 is also generated by other DNA sequences in the sample. The chain combines TRBV2 with TRBJ2-7, with 9 bases fitting TRBD1. CDR1 is SNHLY and CDR2 is FYNNEI in the germline V gene. This CDR3 is built from 14 residues. The V and J ends lost 6 bases and 2 bases, in that order; junction bases with no gene match: 5. The CDR3 nucleotides read TGTGCCAGCAGCGCGGACAGGGGCACCTACGAGCAGTACTTC. The encoded protein is CASSADRGTYEQYF.

The chain combines TRBV6-4 with TRBJ1-2; possible D gene TRBD1, 6 bases. Germline CDR1 and CDR2: MRHNA and SNTAGT. CDR3 length: 14 amino acids. Deletions cut 5 bases from V and 1 base from J, with 11 bases between. The CDR3 region has the DNA TGTGCCAGCAGTCCTGACAGGAATAACTATGGCTACACCTTC. Protein: CASSPDRNNYGYTF.

The rearrangement uses TRBV10-3 and TRBJ2-7; 7 bases agree with TRBD1. The germline V gene encodes CDR1 ENHRY and CDR2 SYGVKD. CDR3 size: 15 residues. Unmatched junction bases numbered 12, after V lost 6 bases and J lost 4 bases. The CDR3 DNA sequence: TGTGCCATCAGCGTATTGAGCCGGGACAGTTACGAGCAGTACTTC. As protein: CAISVLSRDSYEQYF.

This rearrangement joins TRBV2 to TRBJ2-5, with 8 bases matching TRBD2. Germline V gives CDR1 SNHLY, CDR2 FYNNEI. V was clipped by 0 bases and J by 2 bases; unmatched bases: 5. The CDR3 sequence is 16 residues long. CDR3 in amino acids: CASSEASGDTQETQYF. For the CDR3, the DNA is TGTGCCAGCAGTGAAGCTAGCGGGGACACTCAAGAGACCCAGTACTTC.

V usage is TRBV7-8 and J usage is TRBJ2-1, with D perhaps matching TRBD1 (5 bases). Deletions cut 0 bases from V and 3 bases from J, with 9 bases between. The germline gives CDR1 SGHVS, CDR2 FQNEAQ. The CDR3 length is 15 residues. The CDR3 spells CASSLATDFYNEQFF. CDR3 DNA: TGTGCCAGCAGCTTAGCGACAGACTTCTACAATGAGCAGTTCTTC.

The chain links TRBV4-3 to TRBJ2-7; 10 bases line up with TRBD1. V lost 1 base to trimming and J lost 4 bases; unmatched junction nucleotides: 4. Germline loops: CDR1 LGHNA, CDR2 YSLEER. The CDR3 spans 15 residues. The CDR3 region has the DNA TGCGCCAGCAGCCAAGGGACAGGGGGTATGTACGAGCAGTACTTC. Translated, it gives CASSQGTGGMYEQYF.

The chain is built from TRBV13 and TRBJ2-7, with 7 bases that match TRBD1. The trim removed 4 bases at V and 1 base at J, leaving 10 bases unmatched. The V gene's germline CDR1 is PRHDT and CDR2 FYEKMQ (reference sequence). CDR3 length: 16 residues. CDR3 sequence (DNA): TGTGCCAGCAGCTCCCTCTCGACAGGGAAGTCCTACGAGCAGTACTTC. Translating it yields CASSSLSTGKSYEQYF.

The chain recombines TRBV7-2 with TRBJ2-1; 8 bases match TRBD2. With 3 bases clipped from V and 0 bases from J, the junction kept 1 base outside the gene matches. The germline CDR1 and CDR2 sequences are SGHTA and FQGNSA. The CDR3 spans 15 residues. This chain's CDR3 is CASSFGGGSYNEQFF. CDR3 coding DNA: TGTGCCAGCAGCTTCGGGGGGGGCTCCTACAATGAGCAGTTCTTC.

The chain is built from TRBV5-4 and TRBJ2-5; 7 bases are a match to TRBD1. The CDR3 has 15 residues. V shed 0 bases, J shed 1 base, and the junction held 3 bases outside the gene matches. Germline CDR1 is SGHNT and CDR2 is YYREEE (reference sequence). The CDR3 region is CASSLGRQGQETQYF. In DNA, the CDR3 is TGTGCCAGCAGCTTGGGGAGACAGGGCCAAGAGACCCAGTACTTC.

This chain joins TRBV13 and TRBJ1-4; 8 bases fit TRBD1. V shed 4 bases and J 6 bases; nucleotides not matched to a gene: 4. The CDR3 length is 14 residues. Germline V gives CDR1 PRHDT, CDR2 FYEKMQ (reference sequence). The CDR3 DNA sequence: TGTGCCAGCAGCTGGGGGACAGGAGATGAAAAACTGTTTTTT. It encodes CASSWGTGDEKLFF.

Points on this clone: Other DNA sequences in the sample encode the same CDR3. V is TRBV5-1 and J is TRBJ1-3, with 7 bases fitting TRBD1. CDR3 length equals 14 residues. Germline V lookup: CDR1 SGHRS, CDR2 YFSETQ. V lost 0 bases, J lost 4 bases, and 1 base stayed unmatched. In nucleotides, the CDR3 is TGCGCCAGCAGCTTGGAGGGACAGGGAAACACCATATATTTT. Amino acid sequence: CASSLEGQGNTIYF.

The V gene is TRBV9, the J gene TRBJ2-5, with TRBD1 matching over 9 bases. CDR3 length: 16 residues. Germline CDR1 is SGDLS and CDR2 is YYNGEE. J gave up 2 bases and V 0 bases, and 5 bases lay outside the gene matches. In DNA form, the CDR3 reads TGTGCCAGCAGCGTAGGGAACAGGGGGCAACAAGAGACCCAGTACTTC. Its translation is CASSVGNRGQQETQYF.

Only one count was recorded for this clone. The chain uses TRBV19 and TRBJ1-2, with D uncertain. The CDR3 covers 15 residues. V was pared by 1 base and J by 3 bases, with 12 bases between. Germline CDR1 reads LNHDA; CDR2 reads SQIVND (reference sequence). This CDR3 is CASSIAENGYYGYTF. The CDR3 nucleotides are TGTGCCAGTAGTATAGCAGAGAACGGGTACTATGGCTACACCTTC.

The chain is built from TRBV15 and TRBJ2-7, with a weak D call TRBD1 (5 bases). Germline lookup yields CDR1 LNHNV and CDR2 YYDKDF (reference sequence). V gave up 0 bases and J gave up 6 bases, with 12 bases separating them. The CDR3 totals 14 residues. CDR3 nucleotides: TGTGCCACCAGCAGAGAACAAACAGGAGCCGAGCAGTACTTC. Translating it yields CATSREQTGAEQYF.

This rearrangement joins TRBV27 to TRBJ1-4, with D possibly TRBD1 on 6 matching bases. Germline loops: CDR1 MNHEY, CDR2 SMNVEV (reference sequence). This CDR3 is 14 amino acids long. V lost 4 bases, J lost 6 bases, and 12 bases lay in between. In DNA, the CDR3 is TGTGCCAGCAGTTCGGGGGGCGATTATGAAAAACTGTTTTTT. Translation gives CASSSGGDYEKLFF.